This T cell receptor (beta chain) came from a study of T-cell reconstitution after alpha-beta-depleted transplantation in children. Findings and limits, study-wide: By one year post-transplant, T-cell counts and diversity largely arose from T cells that were newly produced. Some patients' high day-60 TCRbeta diversity was attributed to recipient cells surviving conditioning.

This clonotype has more than one count but fewer than ten. The antigen is undetermined. Library preparation (for TCRbeta) was performed with unique molecular identifiers. MiXCR, applied by TCRdb to the PCR reads, yields one record per CDR3 protein. The sample records about 220,000 distinct CDR3 sequences, roughly a sixth being singletons. V was trimmed by 4 bases and J by 3 bases, leaving 12 bases between them. The CDR3 runs 14 residues. The chain is built from TRBV12-3 or TRBV12-4 and TRBJ2-5; TRBD2 is a possible D gene (6 bases). The sequence was collected from a male patient between 2 and 10 years old who had a stem cell transplant for acute lymphoblastic leukemia, so the T cells may come from the graft donor. The sample consisted of PBMCs, mostly from graft donor cells, taken 360 days after TCRalphabeta/CD19-depleted stem cell transplant. CDR3 region: CASSYLRGEETQYF. Here the CDR3 DNA reads TGTGCCAGCAGTTATCTGCGGGGAGAAGAGACCCAGTACTTC.